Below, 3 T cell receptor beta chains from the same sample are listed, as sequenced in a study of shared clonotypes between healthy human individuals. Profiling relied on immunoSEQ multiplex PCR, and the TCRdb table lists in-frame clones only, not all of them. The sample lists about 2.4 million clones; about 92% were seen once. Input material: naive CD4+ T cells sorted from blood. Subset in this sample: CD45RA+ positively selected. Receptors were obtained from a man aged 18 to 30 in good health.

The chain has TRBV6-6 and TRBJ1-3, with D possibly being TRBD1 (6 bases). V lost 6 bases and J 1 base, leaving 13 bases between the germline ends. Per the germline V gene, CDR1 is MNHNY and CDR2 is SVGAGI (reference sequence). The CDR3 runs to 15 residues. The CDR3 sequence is CASRTLGGSGNTIYF. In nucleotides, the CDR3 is TGTGCCAGCAGGACCTTAGGGGGTTCTGGAAACACCATATATTTT.

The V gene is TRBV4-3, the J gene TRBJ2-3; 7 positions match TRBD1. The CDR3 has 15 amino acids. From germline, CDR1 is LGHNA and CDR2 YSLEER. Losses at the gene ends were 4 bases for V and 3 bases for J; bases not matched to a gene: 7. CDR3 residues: CASSRTGDRTDTQYF. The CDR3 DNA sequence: TGCGCCAGCAGCCGAACAGGGGATCGAACAGATACGCAGTATTTT.

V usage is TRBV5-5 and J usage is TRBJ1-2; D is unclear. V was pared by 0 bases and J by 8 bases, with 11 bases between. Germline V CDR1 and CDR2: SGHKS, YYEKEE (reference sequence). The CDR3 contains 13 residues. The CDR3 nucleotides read TGTGCCAGCAGCTTGGAGGCTGCCCTAGGCTACACCTTC. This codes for CASSLEAALGYTF.